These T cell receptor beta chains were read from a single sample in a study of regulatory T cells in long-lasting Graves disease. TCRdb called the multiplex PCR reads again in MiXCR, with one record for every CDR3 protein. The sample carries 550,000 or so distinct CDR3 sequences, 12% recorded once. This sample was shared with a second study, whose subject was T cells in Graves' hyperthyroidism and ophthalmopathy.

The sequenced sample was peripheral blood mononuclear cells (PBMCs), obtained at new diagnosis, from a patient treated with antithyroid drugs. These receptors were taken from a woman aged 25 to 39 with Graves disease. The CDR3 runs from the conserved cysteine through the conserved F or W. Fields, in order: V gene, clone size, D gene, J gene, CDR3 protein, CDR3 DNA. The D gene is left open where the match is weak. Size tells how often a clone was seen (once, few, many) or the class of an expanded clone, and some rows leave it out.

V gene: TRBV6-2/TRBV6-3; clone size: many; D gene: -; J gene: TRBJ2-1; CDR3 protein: CASSFQGFEQFF; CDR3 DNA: TGTGCCAGCAGTTTCCAGGGGTTTGAGCAGTTCTTC
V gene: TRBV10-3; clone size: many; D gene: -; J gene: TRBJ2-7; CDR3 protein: CAISESSGRGYEQYF; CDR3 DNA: TGTGCCATCAGTGAGTCTTCAGGGCGGGGCTACGAGCAGTACTTC
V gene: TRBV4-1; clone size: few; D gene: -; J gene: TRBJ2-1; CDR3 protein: CASSQLGLVINEQFF; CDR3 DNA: TGCGCCAGCAGCCAATTAGGGTTAGTGATTAATGAGCAGTTCTTC
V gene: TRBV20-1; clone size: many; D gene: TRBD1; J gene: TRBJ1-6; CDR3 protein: CSAREPGTAFDSPLHF; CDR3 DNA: TGCAGTGCTAGAGAACCCGGGACAGCTTTTGATTCACCCCTCCACTTT
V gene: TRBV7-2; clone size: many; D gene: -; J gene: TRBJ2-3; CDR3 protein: CASSLGFPADTQYF; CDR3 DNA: TGTGCCAGCAGCTTAGGGTTCCCCGCAGATACGCAGTATTTT
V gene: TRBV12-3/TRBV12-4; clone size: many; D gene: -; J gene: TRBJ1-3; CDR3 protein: CASSLRSSRNTIYF; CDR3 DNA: TGTGCCAGCAGTTTAAGGTCCAGTCGAAACACCATATATTTT
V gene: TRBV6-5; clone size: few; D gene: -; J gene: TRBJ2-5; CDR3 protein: CASSYSRGIQETQYF; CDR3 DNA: TGTGCCAGCAGTTACTCGCGTGGCATCCAAGAGACCCAGTACTTC
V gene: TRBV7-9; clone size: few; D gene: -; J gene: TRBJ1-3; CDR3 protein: CASSLDPGHGNTIYF; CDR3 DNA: TGTGCCAGCAGCTTAGATCCAGGACACGGAAACACCATATATTTT
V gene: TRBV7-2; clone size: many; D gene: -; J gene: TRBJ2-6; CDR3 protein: CASSLTTGFSGANVLTF; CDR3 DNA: TGTGCCAGCAGCTTGACGACGGGTTTCTCTGGGGCCAACGTCCTGACTTTC
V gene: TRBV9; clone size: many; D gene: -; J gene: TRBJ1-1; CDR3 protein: CASSKRAQNTEAFF; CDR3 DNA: TGTGCCAGCAGCAAACGGGCCCAGAACACTGAAGCTTTCTTT
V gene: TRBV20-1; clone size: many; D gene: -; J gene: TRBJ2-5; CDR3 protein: CSATNPLTGYQETQYF; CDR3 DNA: TGCAGTGCGACCAACCCTCTCACGGGGTACCAAGAGACCCAGTACTTC
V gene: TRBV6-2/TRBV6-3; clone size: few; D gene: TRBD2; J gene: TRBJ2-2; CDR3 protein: CASSDQGLAGNTGELFF; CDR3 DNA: TGTGCCAGCAGTGACCAAGGACTAGCGGGGAACACCGGGGAGCTGTTTTTT
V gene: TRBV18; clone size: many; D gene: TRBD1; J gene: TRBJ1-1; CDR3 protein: CASSLGQGRAFF; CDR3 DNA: TGTGCCAGCTCACTTGGACAGGGGAGAGCTTTCTTT
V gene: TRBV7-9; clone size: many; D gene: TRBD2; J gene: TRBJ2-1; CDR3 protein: CASSRIGLAGGPEEQFF; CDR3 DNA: TGTGCCAGCAGCCGTATCGGACTAGCGGGAGGGCCGGAAGAGCAGTTCTTC
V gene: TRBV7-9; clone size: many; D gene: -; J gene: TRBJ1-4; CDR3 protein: CASSRAATNEKLFF; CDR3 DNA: TGTGCCAGCAGCCGAGCGGCAACTAATGAAAAACTGTTTTTT
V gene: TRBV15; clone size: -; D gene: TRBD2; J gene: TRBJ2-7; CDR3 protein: CATSTGSGISYEQYF; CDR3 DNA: TGTGCCACCAGCACCGGTAGCGGGATTTCCTACGAGCAGTACTTC